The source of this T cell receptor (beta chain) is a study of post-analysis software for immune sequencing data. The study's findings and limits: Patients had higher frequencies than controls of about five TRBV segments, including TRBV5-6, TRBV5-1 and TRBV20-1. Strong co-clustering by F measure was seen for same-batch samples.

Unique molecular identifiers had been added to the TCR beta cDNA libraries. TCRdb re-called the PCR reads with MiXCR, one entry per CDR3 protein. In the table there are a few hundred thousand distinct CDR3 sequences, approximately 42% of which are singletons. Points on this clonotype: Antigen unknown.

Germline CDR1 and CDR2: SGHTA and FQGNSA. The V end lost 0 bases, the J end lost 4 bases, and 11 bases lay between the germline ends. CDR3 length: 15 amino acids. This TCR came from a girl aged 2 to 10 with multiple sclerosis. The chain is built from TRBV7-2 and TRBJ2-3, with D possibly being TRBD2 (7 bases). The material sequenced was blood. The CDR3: CASSLAGGPPDTQYF. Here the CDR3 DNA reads TGTGCCAGCAGCTTAGCGGGGGGGCCCCCAGATACGCAGTATTTT.